The clone carrying this T cell receptor (beta chain) was seen many times. Building the TCR beta libraries relied on iRepertoire HTBI primers, and CDR3 regions underwent Arm-PCR. TCRdb re-called the multiplex PCR reads through MiXCR, storing one row per CDR3 protein. The sample shows over 500,000 distinct CDR3 sequences, around 16% of them seen only once. This specimen comes from a study of regulatory T cells in long-lasting Graves disease. Study-wide context: Graves' patients diagnosed newly had used antithyroid drugs under 3 months.

Sample time point: newly diagnosed GD, antithyroid drugs for less than 3 months. Generation of the TCR library employed RNA extracted from PBMCs. Germline V gene data show CDR1 as MDHEN and CDR2 as SYDVKM. This CDR3 comprises 15 residues. V lost 6 bases to trimming and J lost 8 bases; unmatched junction nucleotides: 10. These records were also assigned to another study, of T cells in Graves' hyperthyroidism and ophthalmopathy. That work adds: The study excluded patients with uncontrolled infection, other autoimmune disease, pregnancy or lactation.

The sequenced sample was peripheral blood mononuclear cells (PBMCs), obtained at new diagnosis, from a patient treated with antithyroid drugs. This chain connects TRBV28 to TRBJ1-4, with 9 nucleotides matching TRBD1. This TCR was recovered from a man aged 18 to 30 with Graves disease. Here the CDR3 reads CASRGQGPMAEKLFF. CDR3 DNA: TGTGCCAGCAGAGGACAGGGGCCGATGGCGGAAAAACTGTTTTTT.